The rows below give T cell receptor beta chains drawn from one sample of a study of vaccination and CD4 T cells after COVID-19. From the PCR reads, TCRdb called clonotypes with MiXCR, one entry per CDR3 protein. The table has roughly 16,000 distinct CDR3 sequences, roughly three fifths seen once; the top ten hold more than 10%. Their antigens are not known. The sequenced sample consisted of CD4+ T cells from blood, cultured in vitro. These receptors were taken from a human donor who had recovered from COVID-19. Both conserved end residues are part of each CDR3. The D gene is left open where the match is weak. Some rows have no size entry. The others give once, few or many, or a class for an expanded clone.

NA,NA,TRBV5-1,TRBJ2-7,CASSFKGGGLEQYF,TGCGCCAGCAGCTTCAAGGGTGGGGGACTCGAGCAGTACTTC
NA,TRBD1,TRBV19,TRBJ1-1,CARPRQGNKGLETEAFF,TGTGCCAGACCCCGACAGGGAAACAAGGGATTGGAGACTGAAGCTTTCTTT
NA,TRBD1,TRBV6-5,TRBJ1-1,CASSWTGDNTEAFF,TGTGCCAGCAGTTGGACAGGGGATAACACTGAAGCTTTCTTT
NA,NA,TRBV6-5,TRBJ1-5,CASSYSNQGWEPQHF,TGTGCCAGCAGTTACTCGAATCAGGGTTGGGAGCCCCAGCATTTT
NA,NA,TRBV6-4,TRBJ2-1,CASSESGEQFF,TGTGCCAGCAGTGAGAGCGGTGAGCAGTTCTTC
once,NA,TRBV20-1,TRBJ1-2,CSSPPTRLYGYTF,TGCAGTTCACCCCCAACTCGCCTCTATGGCTACACCTTC
NA,TRBD2,TRBV15,TRBJ2-3,CATSRARTSGSTDTQYF,TGTGCCACCAGCAGAGCCAGGACTAGCGGGAGCACAGATACGCAGTATTTT
NA,NA,TRBV19,TRBJ1-2,CASSMEVNYGYTF,TGTGCCAGTAGTATGGAGGTTAACTATGGCTACACCTTC
once,NA,TRBV28,TRBJ1-1,CASRTEAEAFF,TGTGCCAGCAGGACAGAGGCTGAAGCTTTCTTT
few,NA,TRBV20-1,TRBJ2-3,CSARVVFTDTQYF,TGCAGTGCTAGAGTTGTCTTCACAGATACGCAGTATTTT
NA,NA,TRBV18,TRBJ2-7,CASSPWKNFSYEQYF,TGTGCCAGCTCACCTTGGAAGAATTTCTCCTACGAGCAGTACTTC
few,NA,TRBV7-2,TRBJ1-2,CASSLNSPRRYTF,TGTGCCAGCAGCCTCAACAGCCCACGTCGCTACACCTTC
once,NA,TRBV28,TRBJ2-5,CASSFQPAQETQYF,TGTGCCAGCAGTTTCCAACCCGCGCAAGAGACCCAGTACTTC
few,NA,TRBV7-2,TRBJ2-3,CASSLRASTDTQYF,TGTGCCAGCAGCTTAAGGGCCAGCACAGATACGCAGTATTTT
NA,NA,TRBV2,TRBJ1-2,CASSTGPRYGYTF,TGTGCCAGCAGTACAGGGCCTCGGTATGGCTACACCTTC
NA,NA,TRBV24-1,TRBJ2-1,CATSGGYYNEQFF,TGTGCCACCAGTGGCGGCTACTACAATGAGCAGTTCTTC
NA,NA,TRBV20-1,TRBJ2-3,CSASVDTSTDTQYF,TGCAGTGCTAGCGTCGACACTAGCACAGATACGCAGTATTTT
NA,TRBD1,TRBV19,TRBJ1-1,CASRVDRDKAFF,TGTGCCAGTAGAGTAGACAGGGATAAAGCTTTCTTT
NA,NA,TRBV4-1,TRBJ2-2,CASSQVGGSGELFF,TGCGCCAGCAGCCAAGTGGGGGGTTCCGGGGAGCTGTTTTTT
NA,NA,TRBV5-1,TRBJ1-2,CASSLQLQQGIGYTF,TGCGCCAGCAGCCTACAGTTACAGCAGGGAATTGGCTACACCTTC
NA,NA,TRBV24-1,TRBJ1-5,CAAGGGNQPQHF,TGTGCCGCCGGAGGCGGCAATCAGCCCCAGCATTTT
NA,TRBD1,TRBV6-1,TRBJ2-7,CASRGTGGEQYF,TGTGCCAGCAGGGGAACAGGGGGCGAGCAGTACTTC
once,NA,TRBV28,TRBJ1-1,CASSSYGQTGDTEAFF,TGTGCCAGCAGTTCCTACGGGCAAACTGGAGACACTGAAGCTTTCTTT
few,TRBD2,TRBV10-3,TRBJ2-7,CAISGLGGSFYEQYF,TGTGCCATCAGCGGTTTGGGCGGGAGTTTCTACGAGCAGTACTTC
NA,TRBD1,TRBV6-2/TRBV6-3,TRBJ1-1,CASSYSDRGEAFF,TGTGCCAGCAGTTACTCTGACAGGGGAGAAGCTTTCTTT
NA,TRBD1,TRBV5-1,TRBJ2-7,CASSRQGAVVPDSYEQYF,TGCGCCAGCAGCCGACAGGGGGCGGTAGTTCCTGATTCCTACGAGCAGTACTTC
NA,NA,TRBV7-2,TRBJ2-2,CASSFRASGELFF,TGTGCCAGCAGCTTCCGGGCCTCCGGGGAGCTGTTTTTT
NA,NA,TRBV6-1,TRBJ2-5,CATRRRGALQETQYF,TGTGCCACCAGGCGTCGCGGGGCACTTCAAGAGACCCAGTACTTC
NA,NA,TRBV10-3,TRBJ2-2,CAISEKTLNTGELFF,TGTGCCATCAGTGAGAAAACTTTGAACACCGGGGAGCTGTTTTTT
NA,NA,TRBV7-6,TRBJ2-5,CASSLLQGSSATQYF,TGTGCCAGCAGCTTGTTACAGGGTTCGAGTGCGACCCAGTACTTC
NA,NA,TRBV6-1,TRBJ1-5,CASSPSSGYGNQPQHF,TGTGCCAGCAGCCCCAGTTCGGGGTATGGCAATCAGCCCCAGCATTTT
NA,NA,TRBV5-1,TRBJ1-2,CASSLDTYGYTF,TGCGCCAGCAGCTTGGATACCTATGGCTACACCTTC
few,TRBD1,TRBV7-9,TRBJ1-4,CASSLGDRATEKLFF,TGTGCCAGCAGCTTAGGGGACAGGGCAACCGAAAAACTGTTTTTT
once,NA,TRBV11-2,TRBJ2-2,CASSRPITVGTGELFF,TGTGCCAGCAGCCGACCAATTACGGTTGGAACCGGGGAGCTGTTTTTT
NA,TRBD1,TRBV11-3,TRBJ1-2,CASSNRDRGYGYTF,TGTGCCAGCAGCAACCGGGACAGGGGCTATGGCTACACCTTC
NA,NA,TRBV11-3,TRBJ2-1,CASSFRNFIDNEQFF,TGTGCCAGCAGCTTTCGTAACTTCATAGACAATGAGCAGTTCTTC
NA,NA,TRBV6-5,TRBJ1-5,CASSYSRRDQPQHF,TGTGCCAGCAGTTACTCGAGGCGGGATCAGCCCCAGCATTTT
few,NA,TRBV6-5,TRBJ2-3,CASSYSSRATDTQYF,TGTGCCAGCAGTTACTCGTCTAGAGCCACAGATACGCAGTATTTT
once,NA,TRBV6-1,TRBJ2-3,CASSPIRASTDTQYF,TGTGCCAGCAGTCCCATTCGGGCTAGCACAGATACGCAGTATTTT
NA,TRBD1,TRBV7-2,TRBJ1-6,CASSFFRTGNSPLHF,TGTGCCAGCAGCTTTTTTAGGACAGGAAATTCACCCCTCCACTTT
NA,NA,TRBV11-3,TRBJ2-7,CASSFRGPNYEQYF,TGTGCCAGCAGCTTCCGCGGCCCTAACTACGAGCAGTACTTC
few,TRBD1,TRBV20-1,TRBJ1-2,CSARVGQGAGYTF,TGCAGTGCTAGAGTGGGACAGGGGGCAGGCTACACCTTC
NA,NA,TRBV5-6,TRBJ2-6,CASSRLGGGEGSGANVLTF,TGTGCCAGCAGCCGCTTGGGAGGGGGCGAAGGATCTGGGGCCAACGTCCTGACTTTC
NA,NA,TRBV18,TRBJ1-2,CASSPEFYGYTF,TGTGCCAGCTCACCAGAGTTCTATGGCTACACCTTC
few,NA,TRBV19,TRBJ1-5,CASSPLQDQPQHF,TGTGCCAGTAGTCCCCTACAAGATCAGCCCCAGCATTTT
few,TRBD1,TRBV24-1,TRBJ2-2,CATSDYTGGHNTGELFF,TGTGCCACCAGTGATTATACAGGGGGCCATAACACCGGGGAGCTGTTTTTT